This record covers a single T cell receptor (beta chain). How the authors handled the data: Reference gene primer amplification gave nucleated cell count estimates. The method was immunoSEQ multiplex PCR; TCRdb's version includes in-frame clones alone and lacks a portion of them. That table gives V, J and clone size, and the DNA gave D and trimming. Of hundreds of thousands of clones listed, 88% are singletons. This entry belongs to a study of blood T cell repertoires in COVID-19. The wider study: The United States, Italy and Spain supplied acute and convalescent COVID-19 samples.

The Seattle site enrolled patients during active infection and followed them longitudinally. This CDR3 spans 13 amino acids. Trimming removed 5 bases at V and 6 bases at J, with 10 bases between. CDR1 is SEHNR and CDR2 is FQNEAQ in the germline V gene (reference sequence). This TCR came from a woman in her forties or fifties with COVID-19, enrolled during active disease. The sample consisted of peripheral blood. This sequence joins TRBV7-9 and TRBJ2-2, with a tentative D call TRBD1 (5 bases). Written as DNA, the CDR3 is TGTGCCAGCAGCCCCATGACAGCCGGGGAGCTGTTTTTT. Translating gives CASSPMTAGELFF.